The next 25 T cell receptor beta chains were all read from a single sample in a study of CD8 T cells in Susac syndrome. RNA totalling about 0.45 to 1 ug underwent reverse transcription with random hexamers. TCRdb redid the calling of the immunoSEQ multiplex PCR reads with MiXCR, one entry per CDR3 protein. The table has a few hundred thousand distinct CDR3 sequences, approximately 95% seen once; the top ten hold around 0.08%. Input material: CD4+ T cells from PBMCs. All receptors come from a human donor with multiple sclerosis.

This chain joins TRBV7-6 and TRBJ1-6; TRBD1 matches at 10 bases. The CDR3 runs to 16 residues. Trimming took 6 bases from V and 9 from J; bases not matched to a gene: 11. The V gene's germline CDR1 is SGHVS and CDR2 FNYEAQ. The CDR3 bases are TGTGCCAGCAGGGAGGGGCCGGGACAGGGGATTTCACCCCTCCACTTT. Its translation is CASREGPGQGISPLHF.

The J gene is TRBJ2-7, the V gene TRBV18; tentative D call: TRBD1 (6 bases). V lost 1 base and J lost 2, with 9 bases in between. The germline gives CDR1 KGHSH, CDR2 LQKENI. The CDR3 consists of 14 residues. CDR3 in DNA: TGTGCCAGCTCACCACAGTCAGGGGCCTACGAGCAGTACGTC. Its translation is CASSPQSGAYEQYV.

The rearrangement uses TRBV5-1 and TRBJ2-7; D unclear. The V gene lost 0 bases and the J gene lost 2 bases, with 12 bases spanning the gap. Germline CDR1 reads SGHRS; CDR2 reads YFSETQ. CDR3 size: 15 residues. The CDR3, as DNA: TGCGCCAGCAGCTTGGGCCCCTCGGCGCCCTACGAGCAGTACGTC. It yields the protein CASSLGPSAPYEQYV.

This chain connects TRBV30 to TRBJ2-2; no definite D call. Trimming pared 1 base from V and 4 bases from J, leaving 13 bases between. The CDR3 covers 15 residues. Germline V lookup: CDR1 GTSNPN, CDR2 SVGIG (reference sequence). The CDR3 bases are TGTGCCTGGAGTGCCGCTTTTTTGCGCACCGGGGAGCTGTTTTTT. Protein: CAWSAAFLRTGELFF.

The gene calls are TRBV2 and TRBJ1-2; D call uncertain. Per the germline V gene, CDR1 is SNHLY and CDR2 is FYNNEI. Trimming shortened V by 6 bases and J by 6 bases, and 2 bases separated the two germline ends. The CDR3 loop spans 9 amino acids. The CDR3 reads CASRDGYTF. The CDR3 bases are TGTGCCAGCAGGGATGGCTACACCTTC.

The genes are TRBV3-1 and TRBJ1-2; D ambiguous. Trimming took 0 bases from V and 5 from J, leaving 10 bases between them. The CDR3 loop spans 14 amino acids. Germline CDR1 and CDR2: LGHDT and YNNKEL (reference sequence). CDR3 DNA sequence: TGTGCCAGCAGCCAAGAAGTAGGAAATTATGGCTACACCTTC. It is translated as CASSQEVGNYGYTF. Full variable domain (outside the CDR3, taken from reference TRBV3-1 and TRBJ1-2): DTAVSQTPKYLVTQMGNDKSIKCEQNLGHDTMYWYKQDSKKFLKIMFSYNNKELIINETVPNRFSPKSPDKAHLNLHINSLELGDSAVYFCASSQEVGNYGYTFGSGTRLTVV.

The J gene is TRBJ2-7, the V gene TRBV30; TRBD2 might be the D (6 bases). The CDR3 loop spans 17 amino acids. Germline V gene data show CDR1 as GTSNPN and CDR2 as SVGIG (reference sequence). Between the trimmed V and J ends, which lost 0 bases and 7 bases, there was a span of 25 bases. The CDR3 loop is CAWSVTLRRVEGNEQYF. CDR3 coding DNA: TGTGCCTGGAGTGTAACACTACGGCGGGTGGAGGGGAATGAGCAGTACTTC.

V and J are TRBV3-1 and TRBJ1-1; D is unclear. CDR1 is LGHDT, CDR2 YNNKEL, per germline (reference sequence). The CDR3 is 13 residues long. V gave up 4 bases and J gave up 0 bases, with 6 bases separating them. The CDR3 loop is CASSPPLNTEAFF. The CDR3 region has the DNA TGTGCCAGCAGCCCACCATTGAACACTGAAGCTTTCTTT. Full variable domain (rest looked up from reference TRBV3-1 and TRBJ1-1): DTAVSQTPKYLVTQMGNDKSIKCEQNLGHDTMYWYKQDSKKFLKIMFSYNNKELIINETVPNRFSPKSPDKAHLNLHINSLELGDSAVYFCASSPPLNTEAFFGQGTRLTVV.

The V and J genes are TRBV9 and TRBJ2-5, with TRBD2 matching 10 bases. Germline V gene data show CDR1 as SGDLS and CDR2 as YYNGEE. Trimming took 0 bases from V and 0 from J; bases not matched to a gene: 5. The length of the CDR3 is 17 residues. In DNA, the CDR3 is TGTGCCAGCAGCGTAGCCCTAGCGGGGGTGAACCAAGAGACCCAGTACTTC. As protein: CASSVALAGVNQETQYF. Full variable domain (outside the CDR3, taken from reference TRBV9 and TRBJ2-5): DSGVTQTPKHLITATGQRVTLRCSPRSGDLSVYWYQQSLDQGLQFLIQYYNGEERAKGNILERFSAQQFPDLHSELNLSSLELGDSALYFCASSVALAGVNQETQYFGPGTRLLVL.

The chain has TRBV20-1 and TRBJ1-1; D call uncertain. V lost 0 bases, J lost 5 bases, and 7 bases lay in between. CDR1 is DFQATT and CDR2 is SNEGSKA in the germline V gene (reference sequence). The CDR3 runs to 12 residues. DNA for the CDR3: TGCAGTGCTAGAGATGGGAGGACTGAAGCTTTCTTT. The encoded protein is CSARDGRTEAFF.

CDR3 amino acids: CSATIFVETEAFF. CDR3 bases: TGCAGTGCTACTATATTCGTGGAAACTGAAGCTTTCTTT. The chain links TRBV20-1 to TRBJ1-1; D call uncertain. CDR1 and CDR2 from the germline V gene are DFQATT and SNEGSKA (reference sequence). CDR3 size: 13 residues. Trimming took 4 bases from V and 5 from J, leaving 14 bases between them.

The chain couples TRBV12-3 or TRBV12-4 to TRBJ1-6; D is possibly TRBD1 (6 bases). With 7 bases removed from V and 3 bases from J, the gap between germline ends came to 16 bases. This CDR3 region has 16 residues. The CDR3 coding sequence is TGTGCCAGCACCCAAGCCCAAGGGGGCTATAATTCACCCCTCCACTTT. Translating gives CASTQAQGGYNSPLHF.

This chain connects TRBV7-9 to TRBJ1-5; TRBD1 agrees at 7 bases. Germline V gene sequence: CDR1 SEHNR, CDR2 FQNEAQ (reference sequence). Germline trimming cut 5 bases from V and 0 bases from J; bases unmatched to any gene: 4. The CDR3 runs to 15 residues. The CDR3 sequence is CASSRGQHSNQPQHF. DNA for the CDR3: TGTGCCAGCAGCCGGGGACAGCATAGCAATCAGCCCCAGCATTTT.

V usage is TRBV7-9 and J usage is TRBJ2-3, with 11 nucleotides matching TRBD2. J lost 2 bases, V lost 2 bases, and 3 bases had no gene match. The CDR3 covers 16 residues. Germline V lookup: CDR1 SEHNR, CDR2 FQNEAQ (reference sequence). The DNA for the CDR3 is TGTGCCAGCAGCTTAATACTAGCGGGGGCCACAGATACGCAGTATTTT. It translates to CASSLILAGATDTQYF.

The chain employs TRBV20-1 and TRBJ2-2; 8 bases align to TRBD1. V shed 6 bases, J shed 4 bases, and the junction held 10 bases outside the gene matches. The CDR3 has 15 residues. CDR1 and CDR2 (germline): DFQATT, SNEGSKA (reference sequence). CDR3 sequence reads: CSAIDRGTGTGELFF. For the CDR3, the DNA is TGCAGTGCAATTGACAGGGGAACGGGCACCGGGGAGCTGTTTTTT.

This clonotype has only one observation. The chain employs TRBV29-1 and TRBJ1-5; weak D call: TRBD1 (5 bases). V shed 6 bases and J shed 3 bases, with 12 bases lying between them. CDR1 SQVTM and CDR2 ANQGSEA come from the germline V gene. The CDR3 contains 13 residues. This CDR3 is CSVRLTVNQPQHF. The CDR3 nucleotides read TGCAGCGTAAGATTGACAGTCAATCAGCCCCAGCATTTT.

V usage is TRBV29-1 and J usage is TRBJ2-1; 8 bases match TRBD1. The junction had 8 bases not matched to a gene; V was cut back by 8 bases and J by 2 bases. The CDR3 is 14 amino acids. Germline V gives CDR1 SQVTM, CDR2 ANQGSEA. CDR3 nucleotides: TGCAGCACCTGGACAGGGTTGACCTACAATGAGCAGTTCTTC. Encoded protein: CSTWTGLTYNEQFF.

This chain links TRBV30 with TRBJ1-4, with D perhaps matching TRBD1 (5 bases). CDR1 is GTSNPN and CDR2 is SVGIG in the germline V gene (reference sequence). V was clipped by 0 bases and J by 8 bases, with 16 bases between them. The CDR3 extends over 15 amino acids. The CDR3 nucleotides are TGTGCCTGGAGTGTTCCGGGACTCATTGGGGAAAAACTGTTTTTT. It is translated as CAWSVPGLIGEKLFF.

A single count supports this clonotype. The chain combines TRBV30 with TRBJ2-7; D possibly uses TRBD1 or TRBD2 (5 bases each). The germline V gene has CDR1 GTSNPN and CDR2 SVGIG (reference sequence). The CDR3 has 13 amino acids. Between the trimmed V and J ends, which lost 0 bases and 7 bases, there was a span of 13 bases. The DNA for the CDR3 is TGTGCCTGGAGTGTAATGGGGACGGGGGAGCAGTACTTC. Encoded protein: CAWSVMGTGEQYF.

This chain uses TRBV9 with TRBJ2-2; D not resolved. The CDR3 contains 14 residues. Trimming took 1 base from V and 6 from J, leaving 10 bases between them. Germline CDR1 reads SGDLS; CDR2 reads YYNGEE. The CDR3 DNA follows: TGTGCCAGCAGCGTAACCCGCACCCCCGGGGAGCTGTTTTTT. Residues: CASSVTRTPGELFF.

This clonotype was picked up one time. This CDR3 reads CASSQEFGRGAFF. CDR3 nucleotides: TGCGCCAGCAGCCAAGAATTCGGCAGGGGCGCTTTCTTT. This chain uses TRBV4-1 with TRBJ1-1; D possibly corresponds to TRBD1 (6 bases). The CDR3 is 13 amino acids. The V end was cut by 0 bases, the J end by 11 bases, with 13 bases between. CDR1 and CDR2 (germline): MGHRA, YSYEKL.

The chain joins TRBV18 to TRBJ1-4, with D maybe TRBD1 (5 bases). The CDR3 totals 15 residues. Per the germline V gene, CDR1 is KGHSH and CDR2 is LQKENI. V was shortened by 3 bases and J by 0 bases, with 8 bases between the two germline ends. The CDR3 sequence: CASSPGQATNEKLFF. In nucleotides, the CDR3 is TGTGCCAGCTCACCCGGACAAGCAACTAATGAAAAACTGTTTTTT.

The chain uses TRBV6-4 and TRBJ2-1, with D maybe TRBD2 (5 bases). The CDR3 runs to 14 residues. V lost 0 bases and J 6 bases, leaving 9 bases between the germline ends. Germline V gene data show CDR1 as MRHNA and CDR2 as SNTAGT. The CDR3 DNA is TGTGCCAGCAGTGACTCGAATAGCGTCAATGAGCAGTTCTTC. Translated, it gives CASSDSNSVNEQFF.

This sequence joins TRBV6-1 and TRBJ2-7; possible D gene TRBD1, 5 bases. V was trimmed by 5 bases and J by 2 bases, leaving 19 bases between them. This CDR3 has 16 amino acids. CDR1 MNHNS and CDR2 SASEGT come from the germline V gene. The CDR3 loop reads CASSKGMTAETYEQYF. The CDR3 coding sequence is TGTGCCAGCAGTAAAGGGATGACAGCCGAGACCTACGAGCAGTACTTC.

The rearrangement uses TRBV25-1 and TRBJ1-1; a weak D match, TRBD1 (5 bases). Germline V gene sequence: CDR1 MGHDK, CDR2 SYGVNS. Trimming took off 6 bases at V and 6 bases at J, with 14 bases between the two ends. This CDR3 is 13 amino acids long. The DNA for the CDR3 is TGTGCCAGCAGGACTCCGGGGGGTGCTGAAGCTTTCTTT. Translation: CASRTPGGAEAFF. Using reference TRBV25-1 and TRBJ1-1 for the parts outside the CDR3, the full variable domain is EADIYQTPRYLVIGTGKKITLECSQTMGHDKMYWYQQDPGMELHLIHYSYGVNSTEKGDLSSESTVSRIRTEHFPLTLESARPSHTSQYLCASRTPGGAEAFFGQGTRLTVV.